This TCR beta chain was sequenced during a study of T cell responses to AZD1222 COVID-19 vaccine (dated by TCRdb to the early 2020s). About the full investigation: AZD1222 recipients given second doses at about 4 weeks or at about 12 weeks were pooled, since spike-specific TCR depth and breadth were not found to differ between the two schedules. TCR sequencing was performed for more than 230 trial participants, of whom some 200 were given two doses of AZD1222 and 26 were given two doses of MenACWY control vaccine. Trial participants were enrolled by age into 18-55, 56-69 and 70-plus year subgroups, with roughly 160, 29 and 62 TCR-sequenced participants respectively.

The CDR3 regions of human TCRbeta chains were subjected to immunosequencing. Processing in the source paper ran as follows. TCRs in the repertoires were matched against a reference library of SARS-CoV-2-specific TCRs that had been generated with the MIRA antigen-specificity platform. Breadth was defined as the fraction of unique TCRs that were SARS-CoV-2-associated. Depth was defined as the fraction of total T cells that were SARS-CoV-2-associated. Using the MIRA data, each spike-specific TCR was mapped to the spike region that the TCR reacts to and placed in a CD4 or CD8 class. Log10-transformed breadth and depth values were compared by one-way ANOVA with Sidak's multiple comparisons tests. The table was pulled from immuneACCESS by TCRdb, which kept in-frame rearrangements only. Such tables lose some clones; where checked, under half of the loss comes from unresolved V genes, and the rest has no known cause. V and J calls and clone size follow that table, whereas D and trimming were derived from the DNA. The sample table lists about 260,000 clones, approximately 95% of them with a count of one. Around 0.6% of the sample rests with the top ten.

Results and caveats for the whole study, not just this receptor: Participants were mostly white British, with more females than males. The authors suggested clonal diversity may have been underestimated. Because no day 14 peak-response samples were available, the repertoires could be characterized only after the peak T cell response. In the small 56-69-year group, the increase in depth fell short of significance, most likely because of low power. Vaccine-associated CD4 TCRs spanned the whole spike protein, with dominant responses in regions 160-218 and 743-854. A significant rise in spike-specific TCR breadth and depth was observed after two AZD1222 doses relative to day 0 and relative to MenACWY recipients. Conclusions about previously exposed vaccinees are limited because only a handful of AZD1222 recipients were SARS-CoV-2 seropositive at baseline. Reportedly, almost half of the unique spike-specific TCRs recognized epitopes lying outside the regions that are mutated in the B.1.351 and B.1.1.7 variants.

On this clone itself: Its binding antigen is unknown. Per-base qualities were not stored, and no clone one base away is much larger.

This specimen's time point label, interpreted: baseline before first vaccination. Vaccinee samples were obtained from the UK trials COV001 and COV002, which included a single-blind randomized controlled phase 2/3 trial of AZD1222 (ChAdOx1 nCoV-19) in healthy adults. For TCRbeta chain sequencing, PBMC samples from trial participants were taken at day 0 and at day 28 after the second dose. From a lookup of the germline V gene, CDR1 and CDR2 are MDHEN and SYDVKM. V and J lose 3 bases and 0 bases, and a span of 12 bases separates them. From cysteine to phenylalanine, the CDR3 is 16 amino acids long. Only the CDR3 portion is preserved as DNA: 48 bases, with reading frame beginning at the first base.

This TCR was recovered from an adult in good health. The sequence is built from TRBV28 and TRBJ1-5; no D gene can be assigned with confidence. The sequenced sample was peripheral blood, obtained on day 0 of AZD1222 vaccination. Here is the DNA: TGTGCCAGCAGTTTCCTCGGCTTCTATAGCAATCAGCCCCAGCATTTT. Its coded protein is CASSFLGFYSNQPQHF.